These 21 T cell receptor beta chains were sequenced from one sample in a study of ipilimumab plus nivolumab after autologous stem cell transplantation. The repertoire was sequenced with immunoSEQ multiplex PCR; TCRdb's copy has only in-frame clones and lacks some. The repertoire holds tens of thousands of clones, over 80% seen once, with 2% to 2.5% in the top ten. Here the sequenced sample was PBMCs, taken in a trial of ipilimumab plus nivolumab as post-transplant consolidation. The receptors come from a male donor with diffuse large B-cell lymphoma.

The rearrangement joins TRBV4-1 to TRBJ1-1, with D uncertain. The germline V gene encodes CDR1 MGHRA and CDR2 YSYEKL. The V end was cut by 4 bases, the J end by 4 bases, with 10 bases between. The CDR3 sequence is 13 residues long. CDR3 sequence reads: CASSRGRATEAFF. CDR3 nucleotides: TGCGCCAGCAGCCGTGGGAGGGCCACTGAAGCTTTCTTT.

This rearrangement joins TRBV18 to TRBJ1-2, with a tentative D call TRBD1 (6 bases). V was shortened by 2 bases and J by 5 bases, with 12 bases between the two germline ends. The CDR3 is made up of 14 amino acids. Germline assignment: CDR1 KGHSH and CDR2 LQKENI. The chain's CDR3 is CASSPTGTQYGYTF. As DNA, the CDR3 is TGTGCCAGCTCACCAACCGGGACACAATATGGCTACACCTTC.

This clone has a single count. The chain links TRBV19 to TRBJ2-3; D is ambiguous. The CDR3 is made up of 19 amino acids. Per germline, CDR1 LNHDA and CDR2 SQIVND (reference sequence). Trimming cost V 3 bases and J 0 bases, with 22 bases left between them. The CDR3: CASSMPRARSTPSTDTQYF. The CDR3 region has the DNA TGTGCCAGTAGTATGCCTCGGGCGCGGAGTACCCCTAGCACAGATACGCAGTATTTT.

The chain is built from TRBV2 and TRBJ2-7; TRBD2 matches at 8 bases. V dropped 5 bases and J dropped 6; count of bases not matched to a gene: 6. CDR3 size: 13 residues. The V gene's germline CDR1 is SNHLY and CDR2 FYNNEI. DNA for the CDR3: TGTGCCAGCAGTCTCACTACTAGCGGCGAGCAGTACTTC. The encoded protein is CASSLTTSGEQYF. Full variable domain (rest looked up from reference TRBV2 and TRBJ2-7): EPEVTQTPSHQVTQMGQEVILRCVPISNHLYFYWYRQILGQKVEFLVSFYNNEISEKSEIFDDQFSVERPDGSNFTLKIRSTKLEDSAMYFCASSLTTSGEQYFGPGTRLTVT.

The chain uses TRBV10-3 and TRBJ1-2, with D possibly being TRBD1 (6 bases). This CDR3 is 13 amino acids long. The V end lost 4 bases, the J end lost 4 bases, and 10 bases lay between the germline ends. In germline, CDR1 is ENHRY, CDR2 SYGVKD. DNA for the CDR3: TGTGCCATCAGTGGCGGCAGGGGCTATGGCTACACCTTC. This encodes CAISGGRGYGYTF.

The chain uses TRBV19 and TRBJ1-5; TRBD1 aligns across 7 bases. V was clipped by 5 bases and J by 4 bases; unmatched bases: 11. The CDR3 is 16 residues long. CDR1 and CDR2 from the germline V gene are LNHDA and SQIVND (reference sequence). The CDR3 protein is CASSPTGRGRNQPQHF. The CDR3, as DNA: TGTGCCAGTAGTCCCACAGGCAGGGGGAGGAATCAGCCCCAGCATTTT.

The CDR3 DNA reads TGTGCCAGAAGCCTAGCGGGGGGGCCGGAGACCCAGTACTTC. Protein product: CARSLAGGPETQYF. V usage is TRBV5-3 and J usage is TRBJ2-5, with 12 bases matching TRBD2. TRBV5-3 carries the ORF label, with uncertain function. The junction had 3 bases not matched to a gene; V was cut back by 4 bases and J by 5 bases. The CDR3 totals 14 residues.

CDR3 protein: CAISEGTGWSTGELFF. CDR3 coding DNA: TGTGCCATCAGTGAGGGGACAGGGTGGTCCACCGGGGAGCTGTTTTTT. This chain joins TRBV10-3 and TRBJ2-2; 9 bases align to TRBD1. The length of the CDR3 is 16 residues. CDR1 is ENHRY, CDR2 SYGVKD, per germline. Trimming at V came to 2 bases and at J to 4 bases, leaving 5 bases not matched to a gene.

The chain is built from TRBV10-2 and TRBJ2-7, with a weak D call TRBD1 (6 bases). V was cut by 6 bases and J by 2 bases, with 14 bases left in between. The CDR3 spans 14 residues. Per the germline V gene, CDR1 is WSHSY and CDR2 is SAAADI. CDR3 DNA sequence: TGCGCCAGCAGGTCCGGGACAACAACCTACGAGCAGTACTTC. Protein product: CASRSGTTTYEQYF.

This clone was counted a single time. This chain links TRBV4-3 with TRBJ2-3; D perhaps matches TRBD2 (7 bases). The CDR3 length is 18 residues. In germline, CDR1 is LGHNA, CDR2 YSLEER. Between the trimmed V and J ends, which lost 2 bases and 4 bases, there was a span of 22 bases. CDR3 in amino acids: CASSQYAPSPGGADTQYF. In DNA form, the CDR3 reads TGCGCCAGCAGCCAATACGCCCCCTCCCCGGGGGGCGCAGATACGCAGTATTTT.

The J gene is TRBJ2-2, the V gene TRBV4-3, with D possibly TRBD1 on 7 matching bases. With 0 bases removed from V and 6 bases from J, the gap between germline ends came to 14 bases. Germline CDR1 and CDR2: LGHNA and YSLEER. This CDR3 spans 16 amino acids. CDR3 sequence (DNA): TGCGCCAGCAGCCAAGATCCTGGCAGGGGGGCCGGGGAGCTGTTTTTT. As protein: CASSQDPGRGAGELFF.

The gene calls are TRBV6-5 and TRBJ2-3; 9 bases fit TRBD2. Germline V CDR1 and CDR2: MNHEY, SVGAGI. Trimming at V came to 3 bases and at J to 5 bases, leaving 3 bases not matched to a gene. The length of the CDR3 is 14 residues. The CDR3 protein is CASSYGLAKDTQYF. The CDR3 DNA reads TGTGCCAGCAGTTATGGACTAGCGAAAGATACGCAGTATTTT.

The rearrangement joins TRBV18 to TRBJ2-3, with a tentative D call TRBD2 (7 bases). The CDR3 has 14 residues. The V gene's germline CDR1 is KGHSH and CDR2 LQKENI. Trimming removed 1 base from V and 4 bases from J, with 9 bases in between. The CDR3 sequence is CASSPRGGSDTQYF. CDR3 nucleotide sequence: TGTGCCAGCTCACCACGGGGGGGCTCAGATACGCAGTATTTT.

The chain uses TRBV7-9 and TRBJ2-7; D call uncertain. Trimming cost V 5 bases and J 3 bases, with 8 bases left between them. This CDR3 region has 12 residues. Germline CDR1 reads SEHNR; CDR2 reads FQNEAQ (reference sequence). For the CDR3, the DNA is TGTGCCAGCAGCCGAGTAGTCTACGAGCAGTACTTC. Translating it yields CASSRVVYEQYF.

This chain joins TRBV11-2 and TRBJ2-2; maybe TRBD2 (6 bases). The germline V gene encodes CDR1 SGHAT and CDR2 FQNNGV. Trimming took 7 bases from V and 3 from J, leaving 15 bases between them. The CDR3 sequence is 15 residues long. CDR3 sequence: CASNLGGTYTGELFF. CDR3 in DNA: TGTGCCAGCAACCTTGGGGGGACGTACACCGGGGAGCTGTTTTTT.

Written as DNA, the CDR3 is TGCAGCGTTGAAGTTTTGGAGCGGGGCGAGCAGTACTTC. Translated, it gives CSVEVLERGEQYF. The chain joins TRBV29-1 to TRBJ2-7; 7 bases are a match to TRBD2. The germline V gene has CDR1 SQVTM and CDR2 ANQGSEA. V shed 1 base and J 6 bases; nucleotides not matched to a gene: 6. CDR3 size: 13 residues.

This clone has just one count. The chain employs TRBV7-9 and TRBJ1-4, with TRBD1 identical over 7 bases. This CDR3 comprises 14 residues. CDR1 SEHNR and CDR2 FQNEAQ come from the germline V gene (reference sequence). Unmatched junction bases numbered 6, after V lost 8 bases and J lost 3 bases. The CDR3 DNA reads TGTGCCAGCGGGGAGGGGGCTCCTAATGAAAAACTGTTTTTT. Translation: CASGEGAPNEKLFF. Combining the CDR3 with reference TRBV7-9 and TRBJ1-4 gives the whole variable domain DTGVSQNPRHKITKRGQNVTFRCDPISEHNRLYWYRQTLGQGPEFLTYFQNEAQLEKSRLLSDRFSAERPKGSFSTLEIQRTEQGDSAMYLCASGEGAPNEKLFFGSGTQLSVL.

This clone was detected once. The same CDR3 also results from other DNA sequences found in this sample. The chain has TRBV4-2 and TRBJ2-3, with no clear D. This CDR3 spans 15 amino acids. Trimming cost V 1 base and J 2 bases, with 10 bases left between them. Germline CDR1 is LGHNA and CDR2 is YNFKEQ. Here the CDR3 DNA reads TGTGCCAGCAGCCAAGTTCTAGAGAACACAGATACGCAGTATTTT. This gives the protein CASSQVLENTDTQYF.

The rearrangement uses TRBV2 and TRBJ1-2; TRBD1 is a possible D gene (6 bases). Deletions cut 9 bases from V and 4 bases from J, with 18 bases between. Per germline, CDR1 SNHLY and CDR2 FYNNEI. The CDR3 has 14 amino acids. CDR3 nucleotide sequence: TGTGCCAGTCTCCCCCAAGGGGGGGTCTATGGCTACACCTTC. This gives the protein CASLPQGGVYGYTF.

The chain uses TRBV4-1 and TRBJ2-5; no clear D. Trimming pared 0 bases from V and 5 bases from J, leaving 16 bases between. CDR3 length: 16 residues. Germline-derived CDR1 and CDR2 are MGHRA and YSYEKL. In nucleotides, the CDR3 is TGCGCCAGCAGCCAAGATGTGACGGCCTCCACGGAGACCCAGTACTTC. As protein: CASSQDVTASTETQYF.

This clone has a single count. The V and J genes are TRBV5-6 and TRBJ1-6; D not resolved. The CDR3 has 15 amino acids. The germline V and J ends were trimmed by 3 bases and 0 bases, with 7 bases remaining between them. Germline V lookup: CDR1 SGHDT, CDR2 YYEEEE. The CDR3 loop reads CASSSRSSYNSPLHF. The CDR3 DNA reads as TGTGCCAGCAGCTCACGGAGCTCCTATAATTCACCCCTCCACTTT.